This entry features one T cell receptor beta chain sequence. TCRdb re-called the reads through MiXCR, storing one row per CDR3 protein. The sample lists 6,500 to 10,000 distinct CDR3 sequences; about 20% were seen once. This sample was taken from a study of liver allograft versus peripheral blood T cells. Study context: Intrahepatic T cell receptor repertoires from transplanted livers were compared against repertoires in recipients' peripheral blood.

The CDR3 length is 15 residues. With 2 bases clipped from V and 3 bases from J, the junction kept 6 bases outside the gene matches. Germline V gene data show CDR1 as MNHEY and CDR2 as SVGAGI. The clonotype originates from a human patient who had a liver transplant. Part of the T cells may come from the graft donor. The chain links TRBV6-5 to TRBJ2-7; 8 positions agree with TRBD1. The CDR3 loop is CASSYLSGGSYEQYF. The CDR3, as DNA: TGTGCCAGCAGTTACCTTTCAGGGGGCAGCTACGAGCAGTACTTC.